Presented here are 2 T cell receptor beta chains from one specimen sequenced in a study of shared clonotypes between healthy human individuals. Measured with immunoSEQ multiplex PCR; TCRdb has only the in-frame clones, and not every one. The table records around 1.5 million clones, around 98% of them present only once. The specimen was naive CD4+ T cells sorted from blood. Noted subset: CD45RA+ positively selected. These receptors were taken from a man younger than 40 in good health.

The V and J genes are TRBV10-3 and TRBJ1-5; weak D call: TRBD1 (6 bases). Trimming stripped 6 bases from V and 3 bases from J, with 15 bases between. CDR3 length: 15 residues. Germline CDR1 ENHRY, CDR2 SYGVKD. DNA for the CDR3: TGTGCCATCAGCACAGGGCCCGGGAACAATCAGCCCCAGCATTTT. This codes for CAISTGPGNNQPQHF.

Only a few counts were recorded for this clone. The V and J genes are TRBV9 and TRBJ1-5, with D unresolved. The V end was cut by 2 bases, the J end by 0 bases, with 9 bases between. In germline, CDR1 is SGDLS, CDR2 YYNGEE. The length of the CDR3 is 15 residues. The CDR3 loop is CASSVQADSNQPQHF. CDR3 nucleotide sequence: TGTGCCAGCAGCGTTCAGGCTGATAGCAATCAGCCCCAGCATTTT. The full variable domain, with the rest looked up from reference TRBV9 and TRBJ1-5, is DSGVTQTPKHLITATGQRVTLRCSPRSGDLSVYWYQQSLDQGLQFLIQYYNGEERAKGNILERFSAQQFPDLHSELNLSSLELGDSALYFCASSVQADSNQPQHFGDGTRLSIL.